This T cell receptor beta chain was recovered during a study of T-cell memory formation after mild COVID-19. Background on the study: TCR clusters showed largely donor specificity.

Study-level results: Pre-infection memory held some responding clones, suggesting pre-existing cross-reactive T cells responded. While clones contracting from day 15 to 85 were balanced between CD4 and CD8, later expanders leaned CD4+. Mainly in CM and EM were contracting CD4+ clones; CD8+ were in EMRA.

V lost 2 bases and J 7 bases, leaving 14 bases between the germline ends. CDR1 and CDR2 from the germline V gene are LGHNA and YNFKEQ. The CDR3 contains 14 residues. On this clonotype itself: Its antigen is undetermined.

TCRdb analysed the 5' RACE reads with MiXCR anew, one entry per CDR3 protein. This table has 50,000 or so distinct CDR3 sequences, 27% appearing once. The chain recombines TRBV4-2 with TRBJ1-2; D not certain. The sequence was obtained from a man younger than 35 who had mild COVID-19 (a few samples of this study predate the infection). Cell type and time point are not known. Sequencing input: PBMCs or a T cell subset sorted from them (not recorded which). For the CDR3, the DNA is TGTGCCAGCAGCCAAAGGAGGTACGAAAGTGGCTACACCTTC. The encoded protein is CASSQRRYESGYTF.